This note documents a single T cell receptor beta chain sequence. What antigen it recognizes has not been identified. Base-call qualities are not available, and no considerably larger clone is one nucleotide away. This sample was included in a study of cytomegalovirus exposure and HLA in healthy donors (dated by TCRdb to 2016 to 2017). Study-wide context: According to an earlier analysis of around 600 of the donors, some 170 million T cells yielded roughly 110 million unique TCR beta sequences and about 300 Gb of sequence data. Across 398 genotyped donors of the cohort, an average of roughly 250,000 unique TCR beta nucleotide sequences per donor were sequenced, and roughly 18% of those sequences were non-productive. Five DR-DQ haplotypes were treated as single units for association and clustering because of strong linkage in the cohort. The number of typed donors differed by locus: about 620-630 for A, B, C, DRB1 and DQB1; 500 to 550 for DQA1; approximately 600 for DPA1; and some 470 for DPB1. Roughly 300 gigabases of sequencing data and around 80 million unique TCR sequences made up an early release that covered under 750 HLA-typed donors. To decide whether each TCR beta V gene segment behaved as functional or pseudogenic, an earlier analysis of some 600 of the donors relied on high-throughput TCR beta sequencing. The study combined high-throughput TCR immunosequencing, statistical association of individual TCRs with disease status, and machine learning to predict cytomegalovirus infection status. In a later analysis, previously published TCR beta repertoires from hundreds of donors were re-analyzed and high-resolution HLA genotyping was added so that TCR occurrence patterns could be studied. The study used immunosequencing to profile the T cell repertoires of 670 or so subjects and linked those repertoires to cytomegalovirus serostatus. HLA typing included class I and class II loci at four-digit resolution. The study aimed to test whether signatures of past pathogen exposure could be identified by cataloging public T cell receptors. In the later analysis, no new phenotypic data were used to find candidate immune exposures; instead, reliance was placed on TCR beta sequences and their occurrence across donors. Along with the 666-subject first cohort, a separate validation cohort of around 110 different subjects was used. In a later genetic analysis, genome-wide SNP genotypes for about 60% of the 666 donors were used, and that subset was treated as a discovery cohort. Every repertoire in the discovery cohort had been generated on one and the same sequencing platform. Of the roughly 420 genotyped donors, over 80% were placed in the genetic ancestry cluster associated with self-reported Caucasian donors. Donor age, sex, ethnicity and CMV serostatus were compiled alongside the repertoire data. On the study overall, not on this receptor specifically: Several of the top co-occurrence clusters appeared to be linked to parvovirus B19, influenza, CMV and Epstein-Barr virus, according to a later analysis. Broadly in line with IMGT annotations, most TCR beta V segments showed up in productive rearrangements about 87% or about 30% of the time in an earlier analysis of several hundred of the donors. The classifier was reported to diagnose cytomegalovirus status with high specificity and sensitivity in both the original cohort and the validation cohort. In a later genetic analysis, a missense DCLRE1C variant was associated with V-gene and J-gene trimming of TCR beta chains, and the association was replicated in an independent cohort. Only TCR beta chains were sequenced in this cohort, and the absence of alpha or paired-chain data limited detectable features. A few of the identified cytomegalovirus-associated TCR beta chains were confirmed in vitro to be specific for cytomegalovirus antigens. A cluster of highly shared sequence variants was judged likely to represent a technical artifact of the sequencing pipeline. When HLA alleles, especially DR and DQ, strongly co-occurred, attributing TCR associations to individual alleles was difficult. CMV serostatus was the only immune exposure information available for the cohort. Specific HLA alleles were associated with 18,000 or so TCR beta sequences at a false discovery rate of 0.05 in a later analysis. Because the 87-base-pair reads could not distinguish some IMGT-functional V segments, including TRBV6-2 and TRBV6-3, those segments were excluded. In a later analysis, HLA-associated TCR beta chains were found to be more clonally expanded and to have lower generation probabilities than equally common non-associated chains. A further reported finding was that TCR beta sequences accurately predicted the HLA-A and HLA-B alleles for most subjects in the first cohort. Because some donors lacked HLA typing at each locus, the association tests relied only on the typed subset. The study listed approximately 160 TCR beta chains as associated with cytomegalovirus. Correlated functional status among segregating V segments might be attributable to linkage disequilibrium, but an unknown experimental factor could not be ruled out. While some public TCRs were present in many individuals, most TCR sequences turned up only very rarely across donors. According to the authors, the approach could potentially be generalized to other disease states and immunological phenotypes. According to a later analysis, most CMV-associated TCR beta chains appeared to be HLA-restricted, and the HLA associations seemed to be driven largely by CMV exposure. A later genetic analysis reported fewer N-insertions in productive TCRs among donors in an Asian-associated ancestry cluster than the 666-donor mean. Over 15 rarely observed V segments, including chromosome 9 orphons, were excluded from the earlier analysis of several hundred of the donors because counts were too low. The presence/absence analyses assumed that sequencing depth was roughly uniform across donors, and that assumption may not be true. In a later analysis, the rate of TCR association differed among HLA loci, with DRB1 alleles having the most associated TCRs and HLA-C alleles having the fewest.

From the cysteine through the phenylalanine, the CDR3 covers 16 amino acids. Left in the record is the CDR3 DNA by itself, 48 bases read in frame from the first base. Reading the germline V gene gives CDR1 MNHEY and CDR2 SVGAGI. V is reduced by 0 bases and J by 0 bases, leaving a spacing of 9 bases between them. The cohort was made up of 500 to 850 healthy bone marrow donors. Cohort members were all nominally healthy when sampled, although unrecorded immune exposures were likely present. The donor was CMV seronegative and was included in the group of 352 seronegative cohort members. A peripheral blood sample was provided by each donor, and peripheral blood mononuclear cells were used for TCR beta sequencing. Genomic DNA was extracted from the blood cell samples with the Qiagen DNeasy Blood Extraction Kit. Libraries were built with the immunoSEQ multiplex PCR assay. For the multiplex PCR, a mixture combining 60 forward primers for TCR Vbeta segments and 13 reverse primers for TCR Jbeta segments was used. The CDR3 region of rearranged TCR beta genes was amplified from genomic DNA by a multiplex PCR assay. The amplified TCR beta libraries were sequenced on the Illumina HiSeq System as 87-base-pair reads. In the original analysis: Across the 500 to 850 repertoires, a later analysis counted 80 million or so unique TCR beta chains, approximately 12 million of which were shared by at least two donors. Raw reads were error-corrected and collapsed into unique sequences by a nearest-neighbor algorithm in which closely related sequences were merged to remove PCR and sequencing errors. To assign V, D and J gene segments, CDR3 sequences were aligned to IMGT reference sequences. For a sequence to be retained, at least a six-nucleotide match to both a V gene segment and a J gene segment was required. A rearrangement counted as productive if the CDR3 had no stop codons and remained in frame with V and J, and every other rearrangement counted as non-productive. CDR3 was defined by IMGT convention, running from the second conserved V-encoded cysteine to the conserved J-encoded phenylalanine. Sequences without an unambiguous match to a single V gene segment were excluded from the earlier analysis of approximately 560 of the donors. In an earlier analysis of roughly 600 of the donors, a V segment was called functional when productive rearrangements were above 56.7%, and segregating when the standard deviation between donors exceeded 5%. A statistical classification framework was developed to diagnose cytomegalovirus status using the catalog of TCR beta chain sequences. A later analysis assigned V and J genes by comparing TCR nucleotide sequences with IMGT/GENE-DB human TR gene sequences. In a later analysis, CDR3 sequences and most-parsimonious VDJ recombination scenarios were assigned using the TCRdist pipeline. In a later analysis, every TCR beta chain was defined by the combination of its CDR3 amino acid sequence and its V-gene family, and reads without a unique V-gene family were dropped. In a later analysis, 450 to 600 highly shared, low-generation-probability nucleotide sequences were removed to address suspected cross-contamination and a sequencing artifact. A later analysis calculated a clonal expansion index for each public chain from normalized within-repertoire ranks of inferred template counts. In a later analysis, generation probabilities were computed using a VDJ recombination model fitted to out-of-frame rearrangements, and the results were checked against IGoR. A later analysis scored TCR-TCR, TCR-HLA and TCR-CMV co-occurrence with hypergeometric tests, applying a repertoire-size bias correction to TCR pairs. In a later analysis, false discovery rates were estimated by permuting HLA or CMV assignments 20 times. In a later analysis, co-occurring TCRs were grouped using DBSCAN, with TCRdist sequence similarity added in when clustering inside HLA-allele-positive subsets. Repertoires with fewer than 30,000 or more than 120,000 public chains, plus five repertoires with anomalous nucleotide sharing, were excluded from co-occurrence clustering. Not all clones reach the TCRdb copy of this immuneACCESS table, which keeps in-frame sequences only. Checked studies attribute under half of the gap to unresolved V genes and leave the rest unexplained. That table furnishes V, J and clone size, whereas the DNA furnished D and trimming. Here the sample has around 150,000 clones; around four fifths occur a single time. Roughly 1.2% of the sample is in the top ten clones.

The source is a woman aged 45-65 years in good health and CMV-seronegative. Recombination joined TRBV6-5 with TRBJ1-3; there is no confident call for the D gene. Sequences were obtained from PBMCs. DNA sequence: TGTGCCAGCAGTTACTCGGCCAGTCTCTCTGGAAACACCATATATTTT. Its product reads: CASSYSASLSGNTIYF.